The sequence of this T cell receptor (beta chain) was determined in a study of radiotherapy plus CTLA-4 blockade in lung cancer. Study overall: Among enrolled patients, roughly 20% responded and around 30% achieved disease control.

A word on this clone: Its target is unknown.

Study-wide results and caveats: Researchers report tumor-derived TCR clones expanding in blood after radiotherapy plus ipilimumab.

Sequencing was performed with immunoSEQ multiplex PCR; in TCRdb, only in-frame clones are kept and a portion is missing. The sample includes some 110,000 clones, more than 65% of them seen just once. Germline V gene sequence: CDR1 KGHSH, CDR2 LQKENI. The CDR3 runs 18 residues. Trimming at V came to 5 bases and at J to 2 bases, leaving 12 bases not matched to a gene. The sequence was obtained from a human donor with non-small cell lung cancer that progressed on radiotherapy plus ipilimumab. Some clones in this sample may be carry-over from other donors' samples. The source was peripheral blood, collected from a patient treated with radiotherapy plus ipilimumab. The chain joins TRBV18 to TRBJ2-3, with 11 bases identical to TRBD2. The CDR3 DNA sequence: TGTGCCAGCTCATCGAAGGGGGGGACTAGCGGTTACACAGATACGCAGTATTTT. This encodes CASSSKGGTSGYTDTQYF.